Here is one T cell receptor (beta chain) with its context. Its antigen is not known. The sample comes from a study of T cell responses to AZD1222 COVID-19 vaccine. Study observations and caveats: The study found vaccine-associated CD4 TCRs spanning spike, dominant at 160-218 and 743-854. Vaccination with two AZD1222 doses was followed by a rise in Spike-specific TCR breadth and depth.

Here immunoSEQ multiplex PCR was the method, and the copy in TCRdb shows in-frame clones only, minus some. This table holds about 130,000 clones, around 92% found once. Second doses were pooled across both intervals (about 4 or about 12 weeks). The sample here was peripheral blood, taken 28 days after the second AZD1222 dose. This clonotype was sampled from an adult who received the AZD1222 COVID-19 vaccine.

CDR3 nucleotide sequence: TGCGCCAGCAGCCCGGACGGTCCGACAGGCATCTCCTATAATTCACCCCTCCACTTT. Its translation: CASSPDGPTGISYNSPLHF. The chain recombines TRBV5-1 with TRBJ1-6, with D possibly TRBD1 on 6 matching bases. Germline CDR1 SGHRS, CDR2 YFSETQ. This CDR3 is 19 amino acids long. V was clipped by 4 bases and J by 0 bases, with 20 bases between them.